The rows below give T cell receptor beta chains drawn from one sample of a study of CD8 T cells in ankylosing spondylitis. MiXCR, applied by TCRdb to the 5' RACE reads, yields one record per CDR3 protein. The sample includes about 160,000 distinct CDR3 sequences, approximately 48% of them seen just once. Sample: synovial fluid, either unsorted or a sorted T cell fraction (not recorded which). The receptor source for this set is a male donor with ankylosing spondylitis. The conserved cysteine and the conserved F or W are not part of the CDR3 here.

TRBV10-3	TRBJ2-6	AISDYSGANVLT
TRBV7-8	TRBJ2-1	ASSANGRTYNEQF
TRBV12-3/TRBV12-4	TRBJ2-1	ASSYTTLAGGPYNEQF
TRBV27	TRBJ2-3	ASSLSEVAADTQY
TRBV7-6	TRBJ2-1	ASSPVTGGSYNEQF
TRBV20-1	TRBJ1-2	SANQALYGYT
TRBV12-3/TRBV12-4	TRBJ2-3	ASSSGGSEADTQY
TRBV6-1	TRBJ2-7	ASSRTSGGGSSYEQY
TRBV7-9	TRBJ2-7	ASSPRLTYEQY
TRBV12-3/TRBV12-4	TRBJ1-1	ASSLYGFMRTEAF
TRBV29-1	TRBJ1-5	SVEHTGTGYRSNQPQH
TRBV4-1	TRBJ1-1	ASSQDFSVEDTEAF
TRBV11-3	TRBJ2-1	ASSLDGGPMVPF
TRBV20-1	TRBJ1-2	SARDPGSYGYT
TRBV7-3	TRBJ2-5	ASSLGLAASTQY
TRBV6-4	TRBJ2-2	ASSDSAGGTGELF
TRBV5-5	TRBJ1-1	ASSLASSGYLVHAEAF
TRBV20-1	TRBJ2-4	SGEVPPKNIQY
TRBV28	TRBJ1-2	ASSPDTVYGYT
TRBV9	TRBJ1-1	ASSVPPEGNTEAF
TRBV29-1	TRBJ1-1	SVEDGANEAF
TRBV5-4	TRBJ2-2	ASSLLWLGGAWNTGELF
TRBV12-3/TRBV12-4	TRBJ1-2	ASSPSGWGSYGYT
TRBV21-1	TRBJ1-1	ASSKTGTEAF
TRBV6-5	TRBJ2-7	ASSYGLAPTYEQY
TRBV12-3/TRBV12-4	TRBJ2-7	ASSPGQEQY
TRBV30	TRBJ2-3	AWSAAGVAQY
TRBV12-3/TRBV12-4	TRBJ1-5	ASSLAPGQGDSNQPQH